A single T cell receptor (beta chain) is shown here with its context. This clone was observed a few times. The clone's antigen remains unknown. Nothing much larger sits one base from this clone, and base qualities are not available. In total, 500 to 700 healthy bone marrow donors made up the cohort. Cohort members were all nominally healthy when sampled, although unrecorded immune exposures were likely present. The donor was CMV seronegative and was included in the group of several hundred seronegative cohort members. Each donor provided a peripheral blood sample, and peripheral blood mononuclear cells were used for TCR beta sequencing. The Qiagen DNeasy Blood Extraction Kit was used to extract genomic DNA from the blood cell samples. These data are taken from a study of cytomegalovirus exposure and HLA in healthy donors (dated by TCRdb to about 2017). In the study overall: According to an earlier analysis of a few hundred of the donors, some 170 million T cells yielded over 100 million unique TCR beta sequences and more than 250 Gb of sequence data. An early release covering just under 650 HLA-typed donors comprised about 310 gigabases of sequencing data and around 80 million unique TCR sequences. Among the roughly 400 genotyped donors, around 81% belonged to the genetic ancestry cluster associated with self-reported Caucasian donors. The aim of the study was to test whether cataloging public T cell receptors could identify signatures of past pathogen exposure. The T cell repertoires of 700 or so subjects were profiled by immunosequencing and related to cytomegalovirus serostatus. Along with the roughly 610-subject first cohort, a separate validation cohort of around 110 different subjects was used. To predict cytomegalovirus infection status, the study combined high-throughput TCR immunosequencing, statistical association of individual TCRs with disease status, and machine learning. In a later analysis, previously published TCR beta repertoires from hundreds of donors were re-analyzed and high-resolution HLA genotyping was added so that TCR occurrence patterns could be studied. Rather than using new phenotypic data, the later analysis identified candidate immune exposures from TCR beta sequences and from how often those sequences occurred across donors. An earlier analysis of 500 to 750 of the donors applied high-throughput TCR beta sequencing to assess whether each TCR beta V gene segment acted as functional or pseudogenic. Donor age, sex, ethnicity and CMV serostatus were compiled together with the repertoire data. Genome-wide SNP genotypes for about 65% of the roughly 670 donors were used in a later genetic analysis, which treated that subset as a discovery cohort. Every repertoire in the discovery cohort had been generated on one and the same sequencing platform. Class I and class II HLA loci were covered by the typing at four-digit resolution. The number of typed donors differed by locus: 629-630 for A, B, C, DRB1 and DQB1; 500 to 550 for DQA1; over 600 for DPA1; and roughly 450 for DPB1. Several DR-DQ haplotypes were treated as single units for association and clustering because of strong linkage in the cohort. Among some 410 genotyped donors of the cohort, an average of around 250,000 unique TCR beta nucleotide sequences was sequenced per donor, of which roughly 18% were non-productive.

The library relied on the immunoSEQ multiplex PCR assay. For the multiplex PCR, a mixture combining 60 forward primers for TCR Vbeta segments and 13 reverse primers for TCR Jbeta segments was used. A multiplex PCR assay on genomic DNA amplified the CDR3 region of rearranged TCR beta genes. On the Illumina HiSeq System, the amplified TCR beta libraries were sequenced as 87-base-pair reads. Concerning the study's data processing: A later analysis tallied roughly 78 million unique TCR beta chains across the approximately 670 repertoires, and 10 million to 11 million of those chains were shared by two or more donors. A nearest-neighbor algorithm error-corrected the raw reads and collapsed the reads into unique sequences, merging closely related sequences to remove PCR and sequencing errors. CDR3 sequences were aligned to IMGT reference sequences to assign V, D and J gene segments. Each retained sequence needed at least a six-nucleotide match to both a V gene segment and a J gene segment. A rearrangement was called productive if the CDR3 had no stop codons and remained in frame with V and J, and every other rearrangement was called non-productive. CDR3 was defined according to IMGT convention as the region running from the second conserved V-encoded cysteine to the conserved J-encoded phenylalanine. The earlier analysis of 500 to 750 of the donors excluded any sequence lacking an unambiguous match to a single V gene segment. In an earlier analysis of 500 to 750 of the donors, V segments were called functional above 56.7% productive rearrangements and were called segregating when the between-donor standard deviation exceeded 5%. To diagnose cytomegalovirus status from the catalog of TCR beta chain sequences, a statistical classification framework was built. V and J gene assignment, in a later analysis, came from comparing TCR nucleotide sequences with IMGT/GENE-DB human TR gene sequences. In a later analysis, CDR3 sequences and most-parsimonious VDJ recombination scenarios were assigned using the TCRdist pipeline. In a later analysis, each TCR beta chain was defined by its CDR3 amino acid sequence together with its V-gene family, and reads lacking a unique V-gene family were excluded. To address suspected cross-contamination and a sequencing artifact, a later analysis removed around 600 highly shared, low-generation-probability nucleotide sequences. A later analysis calculated a clonal expansion index for each public chain from normalized within-repertoire ranks of inferred template counts. In a later analysis, generation probabilities were computed with a VDJ recombination model fitted to out-of-frame rearrangements, and the resulting probabilities were checked against IGoR. A later analysis scored TCR-TCR, TCR-HLA and TCR-CMV co-occurrence with hypergeometric tests, applying a repertoire-size bias correction to TCR pairs. In a later analysis, false discovery rates were estimated by permuting HLA or CMV assignments 20 times. In a later analysis, co-occurring TCRs were grouped using DBSCAN, and TCRdist sequence similarity was added for clustering within HLA-allele-positive subsets. Repertoires with fewer than 30,000 or more than 120,000 public chains were left out of co-occurrence clustering, as were a handful of repertoires with anomalous nucleotide sharing. TCRdb limited this immuneACCESS table to in-frame rearrangements with V and J called. A share of clones is missing; checked studies link under half to unresolved V genes, and the rest is unexplained. The DNA was the basis for D and trimming; V, J and clone size are from that table. The sample includes under 200,000 clones, with around three quarters observed a single time. The ten largest make up more than 5% of the sample.

On the study overall, not on this receptor specifically: A later analysis associated about 17,000 TCR beta sequences with specific HLA alleles at a false discovery rate of 0.05. The classifier was reported to diagnose cytomegalovirus status with high specificity and sensitivity in both the original and validation cohorts. It was suggested by the authors that the approach could potentially be generalized to other disease states and immunological phenotypes. A total of roughly 160 TCR beta chains were listed by the study as associated with cytomegalovirus. The cohort was sequenced for TCR beta chains only, and without alpha or paired-chain data the features that could be detected were limited. For the cohort, immune exposure information was limited to CMV serostatus. Assigning TCR associations to individual alleles was difficult when HLA alleles, especially DR and DQ, strongly co-occurred. Three of the identified cytomegalovirus-associated TCR beta chains were confirmed in vitro to be specific for cytomegalovirus antigens. In a later analysis, most CMV-associated TCR beta chains were found to appear HLA-restricted, with HLA associations seemingly driven largely by CMV exposure. Roughly uniform sequencing depth across donors was assumed in presence/absence analyses, although this assumption may not hold. A later analysis found that HLA-associated TCR beta chains were more clonally expanded and had lower generation probabilities than equally common non-associated chains. A later genetic analysis reported fewer N-insertions in productive TCRs among donors in an Asian-associated ancestry cluster than the 666-donor mean. A later genetic analysis associated a missense DCLRE1C variant with V-gene and J-gene trimming of TCR beta chains, and an independent cohort replicated the association. In an earlier analysis of about 550 of the donors, most TCR beta V segments were observed in productive rearrangements about 87% or about 30% of the time, broadly matching IMGT annotations. Correlated functional status among segregating V segments might be attributable to linkage disequilibrium, but an unknown experimental factor could not be ruled out. While some public TCRs were present in many individuals, most TCR sequences turned up only very rarely across donors. A further reported finding was that TCR beta sequences accurately predicted the HLA-A and HLA-B alleles for most subjects in the first cohort. HLA typing was unavailable for some donors at each locus, so association tests used only the typed subset. In a later analysis, the rate of TCR association differed among HLA loci, with DRB1 alleles having the most associated TCRs and HLA-C alleles having the fewest. Some 16 rarely observed V segments, including chromosome 9 orphons, were excluded from the earlier analysis of just under 600 of the donors because counts were too low. According to a later analysis, parvovirus B19, influenza, CMV and Epstein-Barr virus appeared linked to several top co-occurrence clusters. A group of highly shared sequence variants was considered likely to be a technical artifact of the sequencing pipeline.

This receptor was identified in a man aged 35-49 years in good health and CMV-seronegative. Sequenced sample: PBMCs.

The CDR3 reads as follows: CASSASGTDNEKLFF. The DNA sequence is TGTGCCAGCAGTGCCTCCGGGACAGATAATGAAAAACTGTTTTTT. Recombination connected TRBV28 to TRBJ1-4, with 7 middle bases fitting TRBD1. At the junction V is shortened by 5 bases and J by 4 bases; bases outside the gene matches: 7. Inclusive of the bounding cysteine and phenylalanine, the CDR3 is 15 residues long. Only CDR3 DNA remains: 45 bases, in frame from the first base. Reading the germline V gene gives CDR1 MDHEN and CDR2 SYDVKM.